This entry concerns a single T cell receptor (beta chain). The data were taken from a study of blood T cell repertoires in COVID-19. Across the study: PBMCs, B-cell-depleted T cells, or T cells provided the cDNA or gDNA that made up the material.

Authors' methods: Amplified reference gene primers provided the basis for estimating nucleated cell counts. The assay was immunoSEQ multiplex PCR, and TCRdb's table has in-frame clones only and misses some. The D gene and trimming were derived from the DNA, and the V and J assignments and clone size from that table. Of about 130,000 clones in the sample, 80% to 90% are singletons; the top ten hold around 2.3%. This CDR3 is 15 amino acids long. J was trimmed by 6 bases and V by 5 bases; bases with no gene match: 7. Germline V lookup: CDR1 SEHNR, CDR2 FQNEAQ (reference sequence). Sequenced: PBMCs or T cells enriched from blood (not recorded which). This chain connects TRBV7-9 to TRBJ2-1, with 10 bases identical to TRBD2. This TCR was recovered from a woman in her forties or fifties who had recovered from COVID-19. The CDR3 sequence is CASSPRAGGLNEQFF. The CDR3 coding sequence is TGTGCCAGCAGCCCCCGAGCGGGGGGGCTCAATGAGCAGTTCTTC.